The 18 T cell receptor beta chains below were found in one sample sequenced in a study of CD8 T cells in ankylosing spondylitis (dated 2017 in TCRdb). Their specific antigens are unknown. The study at large found these results: A TCR beta motif made up of 7 to 9 highly homologous amino acid variants appeared to be characteristic of blood from ankylosing spondylitis patients.

The library was generated by 5' RACE. The sample was run on an Illumina HiSeq 2500. The public reads were quality trimmed at Q25 with fastp and then assembled into clones with MiXCR by TCRdb, keeping productive beta chains. Records with the same CDR3 protein are collapsed into one entry carrying the most frequent genes and DNA. This sample is represented by about 480,000 distinct CDR3 sequences; under 20% of them were singletons. The ten largest clones represent 0.95% to 1.1% of the sample. The sample consisted of blood, either unsorted or a sorted T cell fraction (not recorded which). Receptors originate from a male donor with ankylosing spondylitis.

This clonotype turned up a few times. This chain links TRBV7-9 with TRBJ2-7; TRBD1 matches 9 bases. Trimming at V came to 5 bases and at J to 5 bases, leaving 7 bases not matched to a gene. The germline CDR1 and CDR2 sequences are SEHNR and FQNEAQ (reference sequence). The CDR3 consists of 14 residues. The CDR3 DNA reads TGTGCCAGCAGCCTAGGACAGGGGTCCCACGAGCAGTACTTC. The encoded protein is CASSLGQGSHEQYF.

CDR3 loop: CASSPSGHFTGELFF. In DNA, the CDR3 is TGTGCCAGCTCACCGTCGGGACATTTCACCGGGGAGCTGTTTTTT. The chain employs TRBV18 and TRBJ2-2, with TRBD1 as a possible D gene (6 bases). CDR1 and CDR2 (germline): KGHSH, LQKENI. This CDR3 contains 15 residues. The V end lost 3 bases, the J end lost 4 bases, and 12 bases lay between the germline ends.

This rearrangement joins TRBV20-1 to TRBJ2-2; weak D call: TRBD2 (5 bases). Trimming took 6 bases from V and 3 from J, leaving 14 bases between them. The CDR3 consists of 14 residues. Germline CDR1 reads DFQATT; CDR2 reads SNEGSKA (reference sequence). CDR3 in DNA: TGCAGTGCGAGACGGGGAGATGACACCGGGGAGCTGTTTTTT. Amino acids: CSARRGDDTGELFF.

This clonotype was seen once. The chain is built from TRBV2 and TRBJ1-2, with 7 bases fitting TRBD1. V shed 4 bases and J 4 bases; nucleotides not matched to a gene: 6. Germline assignment: CDR1 SNHLY and CDR2 FYNNEI. CDR3 length: 14 amino acids. CDR3 region: CASSAGWTGYGYTF. CDR3 DNA: TGTGCCAGCAGTGCTGGATGGACAGGCTATGGCTACACCTTC.

This chain uses TRBV5-1 with TRBJ2-1, with 11 nucleotides matching TRBD2. V was pared by 2 bases and J by 9 bases, with 13 bases of the junction left unmatched. Germline values: CDR1 SGHRS, CDR2 YFSETQ. The CDR3 totals 17 residues. DNA for the CDR3: TGCGCCAGCAGCTTTCCCCGAGCTAGCGGGGGGCGCCCTGAGCAGTTCTTC. It codes for CASSFPRASGGRPEQFF.

The CDR3 sequence: CATSRGQGVGNTIYF. CDR3 coding DNA: TGTGCCACCAGCCGGGGACAGGGTGTGGGAAACACCATATATTTT. The chain couples TRBV15 to TRBJ1-3; 9 bases match TRBD1. The V segment lost 5 bases and the J segment 4 bases; nucleotides outside the gene matches: 6. This CDR3 is 15 amino acids long. Germline loops: CDR1 LNHNV, CDR2 YYDKDF (reference sequence).

This clonotype was seen just once. CDR3 coding DNA: TGTGCCAGCAGTTACCGGGGGGCCCGACAAGAGACCCAGTACTTC. Translation gives CASSYRGARQETQYF. V is TRBV6-5 and J is TRBJ2-5; D is perhaps TRBD2 (7 bases). The CDR3 spans 15 residues. Trimming stripped 2 bases from V and 2 bases from J, with 12 bases between. CDR1 and CDR2 (germline): MNHEY, SVGAGI.

The chain uses TRBV6-1 and TRBJ2-3, with D perhaps being TRBD1 or TRBD2 (6 bases each). The CDR3 extends over 15 amino acids. V was shortened by 6 bases and J by 7 bases, with 20 bases between the two germline ends. CDR1 and CDR2 (germline): MNHNS, SASEGT. The DNA of the CDR3 is TGTGCCAGCAGGGGCAACTCGGGGGACATTAATACGCAGTATTTT. Protein product: CASRGNSGDINTQYF.

The gene calls are TRBV19 and TRBJ2-1; TRBD2 matches at 13 bases. CDR3 size: 16 residues. The ends lost 5 bases at V and 7 bases at J; junction bases unmatched: 8. The V gene's germline CDR1 is LNHDA and CDR2 SQIVND (reference sequence). Here the CDR3 reads CASSALAGGAWNEQFF. Here the CDR3 DNA reads TGTGCCAGTAGTGCACTAGCGGGGGGGGCGTGGAATGAGCAGTTCTTC.

The rearrangement joins TRBV12-3 or TRBV12-4 to TRBJ1-1; no definite D call. V lost 8 bases and J lost 9, with 19 bases in between. CDR3 length: 13 residues. For the CDR3, the DNA is TGTGCCAGCCTACCCGGAGGGTCGATCCAAGCTTTCTTT. Translating it yields CASLPGGSIQAFF.

The chain has TRBV12-3 or TRBV12-4 and TRBJ2-3; D unresolved. The germline V and J ends were trimmed by 0 bases and 6 bases, with 7 bases remaining between them. The CDR3 is made up of 13 amino acids. The CDR3 region is CASSLAVPDTQYF. The CDR3 DNA is TGTGCCAGCAGTTTAGCGGTCCCGGATACGCAGTATTTT.

The chain combines TRBV12-3 or TRBV12-4 with TRBJ2-1, with D maybe TRBD1 (5 bases). CDR3 length: 12 residues. The ends were cut back, 8 bases at V and 0 bases at J, with 5 bases in the middle. CDR3 residues: CASQGSYNEQFF. The CDR3 DNA is TGTGCCAGCCAGGGCTCCTACAATGAGCAGTTCTTC.

This clonotype was recorded many times. V is TRBV6-1 and J is TRBJ2-3; D not certain. Trimming left V 5 bases short and J 4 bases short, with 16 bases between. The germline V gene encodes CDR1 MNHNS and CDR2 SASEGT. The CDR3 is 15 amino acids. DNA of the CDR3: TGTGCCAGCAGTCGACCCCCCGCAGTGGCAGATACGCAGTATTTT. This encodes CASSRPPAVADTQYF.

This clonotype was observed a few times. The rearrangement joins TRBV6-1 to TRBJ2-5; 14 bases fit TRBD2. CDR3 length: 15 amino acids. Germline lookup yields CDR1 MNHNS and CDR2 SASEGT. The J segment lost 4 bases and the V segment lost 10 bases, leaving 8 bases of the junction unmatched. In nucleotides, the CDR3 is TGTGCCACCACGGGACTAGCGGGAGTGAGAGAGACCCAGTACTTC. Translating gives CATTGLAGVRETQYF.

This clonotype appeared many times. The J gene is TRBJ2-2, the V gene TRBV12-3 or TRBV12-4, with D hard to call. The V gene lost 5 bases and the J gene lost 0 bases, with 10 bases spanning the gap. The length of the CDR3 is 15 residues. CDR3 in amino acids: CASSLRNPNTGELFF. The DNA for the CDR3 is TGTGCCAGCAGTCTCAGGAACCCGAACACCGGGGAGCTGTTTTTT.

The chain combines TRBV12-3 or TRBV12-4 with TRBJ2-5, with D tentatively TRBD2 (7 bases). V dropped 5 bases and J dropped 7 bases, with 14 bases sitting between them. The CDR3 extends over 13 amino acids. CDR3 nucleotides: TGTGCCAGCAGTCCTACAGGGAGGGGGACCCAGTACTTC. Encoded protein: CASSPTGRGTQYF.

There are a few counts of this clonotype. Here the CDR3 reads CASSLGGSGTGLLREQFF. CDR3 nucleotide sequence: TGTGCCAGCAGCTTAGGGGGATCCGGGACAGGGCTTTTGAGAGAGCAGTTCTTC. The chain uses TRBV11-2 and TRBJ2-1; 9 bases align to TRBD1. There are 18 residues in the CDR3. Germline-derived CDR1 and CDR2 are SGHAT and FQNNGV. V was pared by 1 base and J by 10 bases, with 17 bases of the junction left unmatched.

The rearrangement uses TRBV11-2 and TRBJ2-7; 12 bases map to TRBD2. Germline trimming cut 5 bases from V and 0 bases from J; bases unmatched to any gene: 17. This CDR3 is built from 20 residues. Germline V lookup: CDR1 SGHAT, CDR2 FQNNGV. Written as DNA, the CDR3 is TGTGCCAGCAGCCATTACCTTGTAGGGCTAGCGGGAGGGAGCTCCTACGAGCAGTACTTC. As protein: CASSHYLVGLAGGSSYEQYF. Full variable domain (remainder filled in from reference TRBV11-2 and TRBJ2-7): EAGVAQSPRYKIIEKRQSVAFWCNPISGHATLYWYQQILGQGPKLLIQFQNNGVVDDSQLPKDRFSAERLKGVDSTLKIQPAKLEDSAVYLCASSHYLVGLAGGSSYEQYFGPGTRLTVT.